This TCR beta chain was sequenced during a study of T cells after yellow fever vaccination. CDR3 size: 19 residues. Germline assignment: CDR1 SGHVS and CDR2 FQNEAQ. V lost 0 bases and J lost 7; bases outside the gene matches: 9. General study results and limits: Reappearance after the booster was seen for most primary-vaccination clones, at around 95% CD4 and about 90% CD8. The secondary response peaked faster, at day 5 versus 15, but was weaker. The CD4 compartment and the CD8 compartment contained a small share of clonotypes in common.

Making TCR cDNA involved 5'RACE template switching, which added UMIs and a universal primer site. From the 5' RACE reads, TCRdb called clonotypes with MiXCR, one entry per CDR3 protein. The profile shows 320,000 or so distinct CDR3 sequences, 8% to 9.5% of them singletons. On this clonotype: The antigen is unknown.

This TCR came from a man between 18 and 29 years old who received the YFV17D yellow fever vaccine. The chain recombines TRBV7-8 with TRBJ2-4, with 16 bases identical to TRBD2. The material was PBMCs, obtained roughly 47 days after the first yellow fever vaccination. CDR3 in DNA: TGTGCCAGCAGCTTAGCGCTTGTGGGACTAGCGGGGGGGCGGAACATTCAGTACTTC. This gives the protein CASSLALVGLAGGRNIQYF.